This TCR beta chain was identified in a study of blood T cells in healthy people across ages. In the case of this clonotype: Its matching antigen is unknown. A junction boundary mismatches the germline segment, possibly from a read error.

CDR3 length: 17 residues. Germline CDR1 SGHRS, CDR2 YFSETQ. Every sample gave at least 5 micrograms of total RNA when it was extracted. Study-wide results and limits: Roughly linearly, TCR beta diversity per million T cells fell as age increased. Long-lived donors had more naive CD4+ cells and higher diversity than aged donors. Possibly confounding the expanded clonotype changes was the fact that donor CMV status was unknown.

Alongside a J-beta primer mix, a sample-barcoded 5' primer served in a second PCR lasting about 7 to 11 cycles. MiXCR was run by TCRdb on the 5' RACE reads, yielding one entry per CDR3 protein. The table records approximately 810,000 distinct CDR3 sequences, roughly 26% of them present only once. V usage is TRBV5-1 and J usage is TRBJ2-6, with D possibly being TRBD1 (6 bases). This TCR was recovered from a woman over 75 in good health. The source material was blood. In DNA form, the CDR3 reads TGCGCCAGCAGCTACAGGGAAGGAGGATCTGGGACCAACGTCCTGACTTTC. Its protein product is CASSYREGGSGTNVLTF.